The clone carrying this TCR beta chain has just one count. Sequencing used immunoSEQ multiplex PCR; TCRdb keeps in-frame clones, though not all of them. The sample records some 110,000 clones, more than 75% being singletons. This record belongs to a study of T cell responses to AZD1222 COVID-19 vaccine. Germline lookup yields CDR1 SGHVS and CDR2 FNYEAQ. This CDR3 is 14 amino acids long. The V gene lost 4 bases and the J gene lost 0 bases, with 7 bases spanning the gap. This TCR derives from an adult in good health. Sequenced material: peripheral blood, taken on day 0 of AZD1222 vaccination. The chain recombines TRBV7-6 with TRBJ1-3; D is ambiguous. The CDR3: CASSSYDSGNTIYF. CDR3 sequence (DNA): TGTGCCAGCAGCTCGTATGACTCTGGAAACACCATATATTTT.